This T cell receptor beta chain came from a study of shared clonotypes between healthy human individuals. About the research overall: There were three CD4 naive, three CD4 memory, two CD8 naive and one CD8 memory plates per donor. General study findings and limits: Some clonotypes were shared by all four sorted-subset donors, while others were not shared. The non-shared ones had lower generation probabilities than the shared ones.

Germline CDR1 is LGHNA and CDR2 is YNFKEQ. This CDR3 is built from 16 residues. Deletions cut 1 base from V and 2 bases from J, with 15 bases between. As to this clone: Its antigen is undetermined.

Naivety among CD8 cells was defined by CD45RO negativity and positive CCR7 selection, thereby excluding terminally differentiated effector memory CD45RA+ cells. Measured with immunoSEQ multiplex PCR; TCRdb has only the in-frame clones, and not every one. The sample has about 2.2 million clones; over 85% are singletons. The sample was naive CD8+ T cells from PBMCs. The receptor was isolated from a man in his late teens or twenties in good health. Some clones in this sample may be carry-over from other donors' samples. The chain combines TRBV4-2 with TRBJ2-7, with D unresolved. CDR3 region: CASSQGWTSEAYEQYF. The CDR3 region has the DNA TGTGCCAGCAGCCAAGGTTGGACCAGCGAGGCCTACGAGCAGTACTTC.